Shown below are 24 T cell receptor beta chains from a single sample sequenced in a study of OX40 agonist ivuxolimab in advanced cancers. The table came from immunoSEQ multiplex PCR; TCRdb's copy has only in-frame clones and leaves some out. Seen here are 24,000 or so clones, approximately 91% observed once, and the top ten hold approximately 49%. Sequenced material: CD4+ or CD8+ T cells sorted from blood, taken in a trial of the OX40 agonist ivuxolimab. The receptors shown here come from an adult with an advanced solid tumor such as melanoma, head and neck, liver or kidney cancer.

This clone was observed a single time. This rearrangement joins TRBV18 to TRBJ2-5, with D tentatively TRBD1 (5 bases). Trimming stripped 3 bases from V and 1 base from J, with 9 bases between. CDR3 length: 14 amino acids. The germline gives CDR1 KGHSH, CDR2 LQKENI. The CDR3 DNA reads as TGTGCCAGCTCACCCCGACAGCCCCAAGAGACCCAGTACTTC. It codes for CASSPRQPQETQYF.

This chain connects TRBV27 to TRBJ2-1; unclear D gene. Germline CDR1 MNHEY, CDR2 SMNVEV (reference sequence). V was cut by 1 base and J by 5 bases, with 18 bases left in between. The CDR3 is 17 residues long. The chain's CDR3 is CASSLFRPGGPNNEQFF. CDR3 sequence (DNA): TGTGCCAGCAGTTTATTCCGGCCAGGCGGACCAAACAATGAGCAGTTCTTC.

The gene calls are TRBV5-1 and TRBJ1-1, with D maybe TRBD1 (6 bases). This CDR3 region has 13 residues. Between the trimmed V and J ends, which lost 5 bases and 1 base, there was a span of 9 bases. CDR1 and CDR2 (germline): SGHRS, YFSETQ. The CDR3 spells CASRLGGNTEAFF. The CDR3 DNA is TGCGCCAGCAGACTAGGGGGGAACACTGAAGCTTTCTTT. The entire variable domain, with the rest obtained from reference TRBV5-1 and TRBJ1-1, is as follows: KAGVTQTPRYLIKTRGQQVTLSCSPISGHRSVSWYQQTPGQGLQFLFEYFSETQRNKGNFPGRFSGRQFSNSRSEMNVSTLELGDSALYLCASRLGGNTEAFFGQGTRLTVV.

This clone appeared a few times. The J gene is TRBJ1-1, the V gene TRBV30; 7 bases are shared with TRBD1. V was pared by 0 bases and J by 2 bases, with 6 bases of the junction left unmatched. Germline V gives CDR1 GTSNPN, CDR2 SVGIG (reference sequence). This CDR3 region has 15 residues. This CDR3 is CAWSVAGQPNTEAFF. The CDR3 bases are TGTGCCTGGAGTGTAGCGGGACAGCCCAACACTGAAGCTTTCTTT. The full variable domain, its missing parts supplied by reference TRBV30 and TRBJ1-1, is SQTIHQWPATLVQPVGSPLSLECTVEGTSNPNLYWYRQAAGRGLQLLFYSVGIGQISSEVPQNLSASRPQDRQFILSSKKLLLSDSGFYLCAWSVAGQPNTEAFFGQGTRLTVV.

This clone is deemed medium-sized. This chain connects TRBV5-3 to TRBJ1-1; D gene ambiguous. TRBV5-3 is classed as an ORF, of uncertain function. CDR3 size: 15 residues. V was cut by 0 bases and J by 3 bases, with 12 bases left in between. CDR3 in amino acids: CARSLVCNGDTEAFF. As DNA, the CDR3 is TGTGCCAGAAGCTTGGTCTGTAATGGAGACACTGAAGCTTTCTTT.

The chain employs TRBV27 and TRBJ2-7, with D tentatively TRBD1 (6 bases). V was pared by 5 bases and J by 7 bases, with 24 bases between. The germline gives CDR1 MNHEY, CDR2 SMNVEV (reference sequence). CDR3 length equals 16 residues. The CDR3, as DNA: TGTGCCAGCAGTCTCCCCACACGGGACACGAGGGGGGAGCAGTACTTC. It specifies CASSLPTRDTRGEQYF.

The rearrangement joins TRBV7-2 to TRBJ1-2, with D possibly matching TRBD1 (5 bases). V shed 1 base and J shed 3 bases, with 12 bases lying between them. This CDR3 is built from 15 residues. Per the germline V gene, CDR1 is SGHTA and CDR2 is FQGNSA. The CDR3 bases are TGTGCCAGCAGCTTAGGCCAGGGAGACTACTATGGCTACACCTTC. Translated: CASSLGQGDYYGYTF.

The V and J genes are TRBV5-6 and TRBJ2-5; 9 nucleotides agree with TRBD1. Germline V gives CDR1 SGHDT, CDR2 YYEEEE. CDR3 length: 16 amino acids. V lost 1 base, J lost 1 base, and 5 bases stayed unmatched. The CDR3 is CASSLLGQGTQETQYF. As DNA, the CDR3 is TGTGCCAGCAGCTTGCTGGGACAGGGAACCCAAGAGACCCAGTACTTC.

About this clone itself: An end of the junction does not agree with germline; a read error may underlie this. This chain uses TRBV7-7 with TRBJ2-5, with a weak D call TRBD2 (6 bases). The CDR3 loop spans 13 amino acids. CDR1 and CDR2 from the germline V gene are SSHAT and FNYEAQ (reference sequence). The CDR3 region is CASSPDGGETQYF. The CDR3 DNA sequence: TGTGCTAGCAGCCCCGATGGAGGGGAGACCCAGTACTTC.

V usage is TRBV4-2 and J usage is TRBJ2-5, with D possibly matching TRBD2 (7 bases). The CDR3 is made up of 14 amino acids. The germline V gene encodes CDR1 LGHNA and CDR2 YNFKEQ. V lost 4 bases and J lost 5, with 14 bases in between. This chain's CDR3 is CASSLGGAKETQYF. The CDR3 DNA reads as TGTGCCAGCAGCCTAGGGGGGGCCAAGGAGACCCAGTACTTC.

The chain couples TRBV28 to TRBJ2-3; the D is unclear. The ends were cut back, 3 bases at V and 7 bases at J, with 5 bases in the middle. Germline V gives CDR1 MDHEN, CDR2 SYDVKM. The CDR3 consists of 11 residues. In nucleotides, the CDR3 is TGTGCCAGCAGTTTGGAGCATACGCAGTATTTT. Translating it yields CASSLEHTQYF. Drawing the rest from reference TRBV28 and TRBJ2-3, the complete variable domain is DVKVTQSSRYLVKRTGEKVFLECVQDMDHENMFWYRQDPGLGLRLIYFSYDVKMKEKGDIPEGYSVSREKKERFSLILESASTNQTSMYLCASSLEHTQYFGPGTRLTVL.

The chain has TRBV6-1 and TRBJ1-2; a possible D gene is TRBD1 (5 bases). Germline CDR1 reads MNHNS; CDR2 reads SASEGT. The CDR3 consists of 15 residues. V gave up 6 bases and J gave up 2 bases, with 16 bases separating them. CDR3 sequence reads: CASSPRGGTNYGYTF. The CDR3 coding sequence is TGTGCCAGCAGCCCACGGGGGGGAACCAACTATGGCTACACCTTC.

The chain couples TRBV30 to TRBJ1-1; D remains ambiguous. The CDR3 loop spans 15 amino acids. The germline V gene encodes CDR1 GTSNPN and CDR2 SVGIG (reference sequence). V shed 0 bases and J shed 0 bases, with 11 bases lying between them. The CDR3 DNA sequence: TGTGCCTGGAGTGTTCGAAGGGCCATGAACACTGAAGCTTTCTTT. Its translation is CAWSVRRAMNTEAFF.

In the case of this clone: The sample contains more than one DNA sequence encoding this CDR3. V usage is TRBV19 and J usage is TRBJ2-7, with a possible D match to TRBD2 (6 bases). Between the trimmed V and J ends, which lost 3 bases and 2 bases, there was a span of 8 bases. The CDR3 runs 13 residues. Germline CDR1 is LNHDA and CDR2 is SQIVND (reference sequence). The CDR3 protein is CASSIGGAYEQYF. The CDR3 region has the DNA TGTGCCAGTAGTATTGGCGGGGCCTACGAGCAGTACTTC. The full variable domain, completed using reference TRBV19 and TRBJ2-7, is DGGITQSPKYLFRKEGQNVTLSCEQNLNHDAMYWYRQDPGQGLRLIYYSQIVNDFQKGDIAEGYSVSREKKESFPLTVTSAQKNPTAFYLCASSIGGAYEQYFGPGTRLTVT.

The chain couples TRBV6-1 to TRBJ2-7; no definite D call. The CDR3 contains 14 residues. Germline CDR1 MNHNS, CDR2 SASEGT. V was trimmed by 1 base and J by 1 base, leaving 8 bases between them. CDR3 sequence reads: CASSEGLISYEQYF. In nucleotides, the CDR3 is TGTGCCAGCAGTGAAGGACTTATATCCTACGAGCAGTACTTC.

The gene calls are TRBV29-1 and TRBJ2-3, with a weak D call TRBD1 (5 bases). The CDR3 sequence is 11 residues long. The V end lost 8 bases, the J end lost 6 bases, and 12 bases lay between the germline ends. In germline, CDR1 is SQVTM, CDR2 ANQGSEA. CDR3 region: CSTIPGDTQYF. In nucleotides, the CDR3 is TGCAGCACCATACCAGGGGATACGCAGTATTTT.

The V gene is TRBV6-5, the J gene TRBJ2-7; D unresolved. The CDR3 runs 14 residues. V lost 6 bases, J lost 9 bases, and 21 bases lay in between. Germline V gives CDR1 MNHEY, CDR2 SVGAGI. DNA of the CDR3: TGTGCCAGCAGGTGCAACGACCCCTACTGCGGGCAGTACTTC. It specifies CASRCNDPYCGQYF.

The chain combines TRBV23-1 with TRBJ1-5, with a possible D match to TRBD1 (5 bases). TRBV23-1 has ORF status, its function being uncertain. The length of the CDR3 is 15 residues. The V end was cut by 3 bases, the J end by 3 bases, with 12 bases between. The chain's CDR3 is CASSHGVGANQPQHF. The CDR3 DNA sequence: TGCGCCAGCAGTCATGGCGTTGGGGCCAATCAGCCCCAGCATTTT.

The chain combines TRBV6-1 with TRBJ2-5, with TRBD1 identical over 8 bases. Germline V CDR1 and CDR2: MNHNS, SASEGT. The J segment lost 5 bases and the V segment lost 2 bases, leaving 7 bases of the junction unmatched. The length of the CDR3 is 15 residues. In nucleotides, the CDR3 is TGTGCCAGCAGTGAATGGCAGGGGGCCGGGGAGACCCAGTACTTC. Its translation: CASSEWQGAGETQYF.

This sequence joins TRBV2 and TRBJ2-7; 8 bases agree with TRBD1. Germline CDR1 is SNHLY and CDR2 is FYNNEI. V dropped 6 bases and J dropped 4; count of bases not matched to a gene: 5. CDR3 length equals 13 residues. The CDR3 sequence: CASRGTGSYEQYF. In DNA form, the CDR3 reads TGTGCCAGCAGGGGGACAGGCTCATACGAGCAGTACTTC.

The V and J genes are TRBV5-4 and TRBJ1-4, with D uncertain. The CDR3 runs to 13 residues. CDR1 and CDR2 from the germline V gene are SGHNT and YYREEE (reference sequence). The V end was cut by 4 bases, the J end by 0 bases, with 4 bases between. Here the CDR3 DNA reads TGTGCCAGCAGCATTGCAACTAATGAAAAACTGTTTTTT. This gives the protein CASSIATNEKLFF.

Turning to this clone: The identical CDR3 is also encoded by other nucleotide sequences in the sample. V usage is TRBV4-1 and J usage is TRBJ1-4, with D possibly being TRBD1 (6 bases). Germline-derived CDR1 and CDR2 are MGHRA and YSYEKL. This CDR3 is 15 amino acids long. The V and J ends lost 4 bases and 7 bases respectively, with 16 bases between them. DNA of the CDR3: TGCGCCAGCAGCCTTTCCACAGGGCGGGGTGAAAAACTGTTTTTT. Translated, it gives CASSLSTGRGEKLFF.

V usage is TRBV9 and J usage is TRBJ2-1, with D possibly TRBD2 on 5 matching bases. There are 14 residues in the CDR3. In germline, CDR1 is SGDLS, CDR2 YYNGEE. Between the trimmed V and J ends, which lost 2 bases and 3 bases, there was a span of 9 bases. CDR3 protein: CASSVDLIYNEQFF. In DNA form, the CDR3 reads TGTGCCAGCAGCGTGGACTTGATCTACAATGAGCAGTTCTTC.

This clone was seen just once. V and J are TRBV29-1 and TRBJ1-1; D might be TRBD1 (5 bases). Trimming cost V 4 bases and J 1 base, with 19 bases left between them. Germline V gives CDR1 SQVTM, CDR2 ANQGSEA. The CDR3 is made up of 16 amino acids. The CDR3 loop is CSVGGVDYGRNTEAFF. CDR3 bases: TGCAGCGTTGGAGGGGTCGACTACGGAAGGAACACTGAAGCTTTCTTT.